These 29 T cell receptor beta chains were all obtained from the same sample, sequenced in a study of T cell repertoires in cytomegalovirus infection. TCRdb recomputed calls from the reads with MiXCR, one row per CDR3 protein. The data show around 740,000 distinct CDR3 sequences, about 40% seen once. What was sequenced was PBMCs. The receptor source for this set is a human donor in good health (CMV status not recorded). Some clones in this sample may be carry-over from other donors' samples.

The chain uses TRBV5-4 and TRBJ1-5; 8 bases fit TRBD1. Looked up from germline, CDR1 is SGHNT and CDR2 is YYREEE (reference sequence). CDR3 length: 14 residues. The DNA for the CDR3 is TGTGACCGGAGCGGGACAGGAGGACAACAGCCCCAGCATTTT. It codes for CDRSGTGGQQPQHF.

Comment on this clonotype: Sequence at one end of the junction differs from germline and may be a read error. The chain joins TRBV19 to TRBJ2-2; no clear D. Germline V lookup: CDR1 LNHDA, CDR2 SQIVND (reference sequence). This CDR3 is 14 amino acids long. The CDR3 DNA sequence: TGTGCCAGTATTATATTCGGTTCCACCGGGGAGCTGTTTTTT. Protein: CASIIFGSTGELFF.

The gene calls are TRBV25-1 and TRBJ2-2, with D perhaps TRBD1 (5 bases). V was pared by 6 bases and J by 0 bases, with 14 bases between. This CDR3 has 16 residues. The germline V gene has CDR1 MGHDK and CDR2 SYGVNS. Here the CDR3 DNA reads TGTGCCAGCAGCCGGCCCCAGGGAACGAACACCGGGGAGCTGTTTTTT. Translated, it gives CASSRPQGTNTGELFF.

The sample holds one count of this clonotype. The CDR3 here is CASSHGTSGSSYNEQYF. CDR3 coding DNA: TGTGCCAGCAGCCATGGGACTAGCGGGAGCTCCTACAATGAGCAGTACTTC. This sequence joins TRBV7-2 and TRBJ2-1; 14 bases align to TRBD2. The J call is in doubt because the DNA end fits TRBJ2-7 better. The CDR3 spans 17 residues. CDR1 is SGHTA and CDR2 is FQGNSA in the germline V gene.

The CDR3 here is CASSSYTRQEYQETQYF. The CDR3 nucleotides are TGTGCCAGCAGTTCCTACACCCGCCAAGAGTACCAAGAGACCCAGTACTTC. This chain connects TRBV28 to TRBJ2-5; no clear D. Germline V gene data show CDR1 as MDHEN and CDR2 as SYDVKM. The CDR3 totals 17 residues. V shed 4 bases and J shed 0 bases, with 18 bases lying between them.

The sample holds one count of this clonotype. The CDR3 DNA is TGTGCCAGCACCTCCCGGGCCGGGACTACAGGTTTTGGCTACACCTTC. It yields the protein CASTSRAGTTGFGYTF. This chain joins TRBV12-3 or TRBV12-4 and TRBJ1-2; D possibly corresponds to TRBD1 (5 bases). The CDR3 is made up of 16 amino acids. Trimming stripped 7 bases from V and 7 bases from J, with 25 bases between.

The chain employs TRBV6-6 and TRBJ1-1, with D maybe TRBD1 (5 bases). With 0 bases removed from V and 13 bases from J, the gap between germline ends came to 15 bases. The length of the CDR3 is 13 residues. In germline, CDR1 is MNHNY, CDR2 SVGAGI (reference sequence). Here the CDR3 reads CASSYSGPNPDFF. The DNA of the CDR3 is TGTGCCAGCAGTTACTCGGGACCGAACCCGGATTTCTTT.

This clonotype has a handful of counts. J is TRBJ1-1 and V is TRBV7-8; D perhaps matches TRBD1 (6 bases). Germline CDR1 reads SGHVS; CDR2 reads FQNEAQ. There are 15 residues in the CDR3. Trimming took off 1 base at V and 1 base at J, with 10 bases between the two ends. CDR3 in amino acids: CASSLGGHPNTEAFF. CDR3 nucleotides: TGTGCCAGCAGCTTAGGGGGACATCCGAACACTGAAGCTTTCTTT.

This chain links TRBV11-2 with TRBJ2-1; TRBD2 is a possible D gene (5 bases). V dropped 5 bases and J dropped 6 bases, with 20 bases sitting between them. The CDR3 contains 16 residues. CDR1 and CDR2 (germline): SGHAT, FQNNGV. CDR3 in amino acids: CASSGPGSLTLNEQFF. CDR3 nucleotides: TGTGCCAGCAGCGGTCCGGGATCTTTAACCCTCAATGAGCAGTTCTTC.

This clonotype came up once. This clone may be a read error of a much larger clone one base away. The CDR3 protein is CASSLSQGVAEAFF. The CDR3 DNA follows: TGTGCCAGCAGCTTATCGCAGGGTGTGGCTGAAGCTTTCTTT. The gene calls are TRBV7-6 and TRBJ1-1; a possible D gene is TRBD1 (5 bases). V lost 2 bases to trimming and J lost 6 bases, with 13 bases between them. CDR1 is SGHVS, CDR2 FNYEAQ, per germline. The CDR3 spans 14 residues.

This clonotype occurred a few times. The chain couples TRBV6-1 to TRBJ1-1, with D possibly being TRBD1 (5 bases). The germline CDR1 and CDR2 sequences are MNHNS and SASEGT. V shed 0 bases and J shed 8 bases, with 16 bases lying between them. This CDR3 spans 15 amino acids. CDR3 residues: CASSEARGQGGEAFF. The CDR3, as DNA: TGTGCCAGCAGTGAAGCGCGAGGCCAGGGAGGCGAAGCTTTCTTT.

This clonotype was seen a handful of times. The chain uses TRBV7-9 and TRBJ2-1; no reliable D call. The CDR3 loop spans 12 amino acids. Germline CDR1 SEHNR, CDR2 FQNEAQ (reference sequence). Trimming stripped 5 bases from V and 9 bases from J, with 11 bases between. CDR3 sequence: CASSPYDGEQFF. CDR3 coding DNA: TGTGCCAGCAGCCCCTACGATGGTGAGCAGTTCTTC. The entire variable domain, with the rest obtained from reference TRBV7-9 and TRBJ2-1, is as follows: DTGVSQNPRHKITKRGQNVTFRCDPISEHNRLYWYRQTLGQGPEFLTYFQNEAQLEKSRLLSDRFSAERPKGSFSTLEIQRTEQGDSAMYLCASSPYDGEQFFGPGTRLTVL.

The chain has TRBV2 and TRBJ1-4; 7 nucleotides agree with TRBD1. Germline CDR1 is SNHLY and CDR2 is FYNNEI. Trimming took 5 bases from V and 0 from J; bases not matched to a gene: 12. CDR3 length: 18 amino acids. As DNA, the CDR3 is TGTGCCAGCAGTTGGAAGGGGGCAGGGAGAGCAACTAATGAAAAACTGTTTTTT. Its protein is CASSWKGAGRATNEKLFF.

Only a few counts were recorded for this clonotype. The V call is TRBV2, the J call TRBJ1-2; TRBD1 aligns across 8 bases. The CDR3 length is 13 residues. Trimming at V came to 4 bases and at J to 6 bases, leaving 4 bases not matched to a gene. Per germline, CDR1 SNHLY and CDR2 FYNNEI. The CDR3 loop is CASSARTGHGYTF. DNA of the CDR3: TGTGCCAGCAGTGCAAGGACAGGGCATGGCTACACCTTC.

The chain employs TRBV7-6 and TRBJ1-1; a weak D match, TRBD1 (6 bases). The V end was cut by 4 bases, the J end by 0 bases, with 12 bases between. Germline CDR1 is SGHVS and CDR2 is FNYEAQ. The CDR3 totals 15 residues. CDR3 DNA sequence: TGTGCCAGCAGCTCAGTACAGGGCCTGAACACTGAAGCTTTCTTT. Translating it yields CASSSVQGLNTEAFF.

The rearrangement joins TRBV12-3 or TRBV12-4 to TRBJ1-3; weak D call: TRBD1 (5 bases). This CDR3 is built from 15 residues. V was shortened by 2 bases and J by 4 bases, with 12 bases between the two germline ends. CDR3 residues: CASSLQGPGGNTIYF. The CDR3 region has the DNA TGTGCCAGCAGTTTACAGGGTCCGGGCGGAAACACCATATATTTT.

This clonotype was counted a single time. One end of the junction is discordant with germline, which a read error may explain. The chain is built from TRBV5-6 and TRBJ2-7, with 11 bases lining up with TRBD2. Germline V gives CDR1 SGHDT, CDR2 YYEEEE. This CDR3 has 15 amino acids. For the CDR3, the DNA is TGTGCCAGCAACTTGGAGACTAGCGGGATTGCCGAGCAGTACTTC. This codes for CASNLETSGIAEQYF.

This clonotype was recorded at least ten times. The chain carries TRBV12-3 or TRBV12-4 and TRBJ1-1; D is unresolved. V was cut by 5 bases and J by 2 bases, with 9 bases left in between. This CDR3 is 13 amino acids long. The CDR3 region has the DNA TGTGCCAGCAGTCGGACGGCAAACACTGAAGCTTTCTTT. Encoded protein: CASSRTANTEAFF.

This clonotype was seen just once. The V gene is TRBV19, the J gene TRBJ1-6; a possible D gene is TRBD1 (6 bases). CDR1 and CDR2 from the germline V gene are LNHDA and SQIVND (reference sequence). The CDR3 loop spans 14 amino acids. The V end lost 2 bases, the J end lost 11 bases, and 13 bases lay between the germline ends. The CDR3 sequence is CASSIRGTEAPLHF. The CDR3 DNA reads TGTGCCAGTAGTATAAGGGGGACCGAAGCACCCCTCCACTTT. The full variable domain, completed using reference TRBV19 and TRBJ1-6, is DGGITQSPKYLFRKEGQNVTLSCEQNLNHDAMYWYRQDPGQGLRLIYYSQIVNDFQKGDIAEGYSVSREKKESFPLTVTSAQKNPTAFYLCASSIRGTEAPLHFGNGTRLTVT.

On this clonotype: A much larger clone sits a single nucleotide away, making a read error possible. The rearrangement joins TRBV7-2 to TRBJ1-6; D possibly corresponds to TRBD1 (5 bases). There are 14 residues in the CDR3. Trimming took 5 bases from V and 11 from J, leaving 16 bases between them. The germline V gene has CDR1 SGHTA and CDR2 FQGNSA. In DNA form, the CDR3 reads TGTGCCAGCAGCCTCGATGGGGGAGGGGCACCCCTCCACTTT. As protein: CASSLDGGGAPLHF.

V usage is TRBV19 and J usage is TRBJ1-5; D unresolved. Germline V lookup: CDR1 LNHDA, CDR2 SQIVND (reference sequence). The CDR3 spans 15 residues. Trimming pared 7 bases from V and 0 bases from J, leaving 13 bases between. The CDR3 DNA sequence: TGTGCCAGTACCCAATTCTACCGTAGCAATCAGCCCCAGCATTTT. This codes for CASTQFYRSNQPQHF.

The rearrangement links TRBV2 to TRBJ1-3, with D possibly TRBD1 on 6 matching bases. The CDR3 is 15 residues long. Trimming shortened V by 4 bases and J by 4 bases, and 14 bases separated the two germline ends. Germline lookup yields CDR1 SNHLY and CDR2 FYNNEI. The CDR3 sequence: CASSVGTPRGNTIYF. The CDR3 DNA reads as TGTGCCAGCAGTGTCGGGACACCCCGGGGAAACACCATATATTTT.

This chain uses TRBV6-8 with TRBJ2-7; D not certain. V lost 0 bases to trimming and J lost 6 bases, with 9 bases between them. Germline V lookup: CDR1 MNHGY, CDR2 SAAAGT. This CDR3 region has 13 residues. For the CDR3, the DNA is TGTGCCAGCAGTTACTCGCTTTTCGGCGAGCAGTACTTC. This codes for CASSYSLFGEQYF.

The rearrangement uses TRBV28 and TRBJ1-6; TRBD1 might be the D (5 bases). The V end was cut by 2 bases, the J end by 7 bases, with 15 bases between. Per germline, CDR1 MDHEN and CDR2 SYDVKM. CDR3 length: 16 amino acids. CDR3 residues: CASSLGPGAGNSPLHF. The CDR3 nucleotides read TGTGCCAGCAGTTTAGGCCCTGGGGCAGGGAATTCACCCCTCCACTTT.

This clonotype has only a few counts. The rearrangement joins TRBV25-1 to TRBJ1-4; a possible D gene is TRBD1 (6 bases). The CDR3 extends over 14 amino acids. V was clipped by 7 bases and J by 8 bases, with 17 bases between them. Germline V gene lookup returns CDR1 MGHDK and CDR2 SYGVNS. The CDR3 loop reads CASTKTGPLEKLFF. DNA for the CDR3: TGTGCCAGCACCAAAACAGGGCCCCTCGAAAAACTGTTTTTT.

The V call is TRBV6-6, the J call TRBJ2-6; D unresolved. The CDR3 totals 14 residues. The V and J ends lost 7 bases and 0 bases respectively, with 7 bases between them. Germline CDR1 MNHNY, CDR2 SVGAGI (reference sequence). The CDR3 region is CASTPHSGANVLTF. The CDR3 nucleotides read TGTGCCAGCACCCCACACTCTGGGGCCAACGTCCTGACTTTC.

This chain connects TRBV2 to TRBJ2-7; D not certain. Trimming removed 8 bases at V and 5 bases at J, with 10 bases between. Germline CDR1 reads SNHLY; CDR2 reads FYNNEI. The CDR3 runs 11 residues. CDR3 amino acids: CASVGVNEQYF. The CDR3 DNA sequence: TGTGCCAGCGTAGGAGTAAACGAGCAGTACTTC.

Worth noting for this clonotype: The conserved final phenylalanine or tryptophan is absent from the CDR3, which likely points to a read error. The chain carries TRBV7-8 and TRBJ2-7; 8 nucleotides align to TRBD1. The CDR3 consists of 16 residues. The germline gives CDR1 SGHVS, CDR2 FQNEAQ. With 5 bases clipped from V and 4 bases from J, the junction kept 13 bases outside the gene matches. This CDR3 reads CASSSGRDRRRYEQYL. Written as DNA, the CDR3 is TGTGCCAGCAGCAGTGGCCGGGACAGGCGGAGATACGAGCAGTACTTA.

This clonotype appeared a few times. This rearrangement joins TRBV20-1 to TRBJ1-5; possible D gene TRBD1, 5 bases. Deletions cut 6 bases from V and 1 base from J, with 10 bases between. This CDR3 comprises 13 residues. Germline CDR1 and CDR2: DFQATT and SNEGSKA (reference sequence). DNA for the CDR3: TGCAGTGCCGGTGGGGGGAGCAATCAGCCCCAGCATTTT. This sequence encodes CSAGGGSNQPQHF.